This T cell receptor (beta chain) was recorded in a study of T cell changes during pregnancy in multiple sclerosis (dated by TCRdb to about 2019). In terms of the full investigation: In women with multiple sclerosis, the researchers looked at how the T cell repertoire shifted as pregnancy progressed.

Concerning this clone: The target of this receptor is not known. No much larger clonotype is one base removed from it; base qualities were not supplied.

After removal of 0 bases from V and 2 bases from J, the junction retains 3 bases not matched to a gene. CDR1 and CDR2 were assigned from the germline V gene as SGHDT and YYEEEE. Reading from cysteine to phenylalanine, the CDR3 counts 15 amino acids. Left in the record is the CDR3 DNA by itself, 45 bases read in frame from the first base. Library preparation used the immunoSEQ multiplex PCR assay. TCRdb took this table from immuneACCESS and kept in-frame rearrangements with V and J called. Such tables lack part of the clones; where checked against another copy, unresolved V genes explain under half of the gap, and the rest is unexplained. In this sample the table shows tens of thousands of clones, 85% to 95% of which occur a single time. The top ten clonotypes cover approximately 0.8% of the sample.

The TCR originated in a female donor with multiple sclerosis, enrolled in a pregnancy study. The chain uses TRBV5-6 and TRBJ2-7; TRBD1 matches 9 bases in the middle. Sequenced here: peripheral blood, sampled in the third trimester of pregnancy. CDR3 region: CASSLAGTGTYEQYF. The bases read TGTGCCAGCAGCTTGGCCGGGACAGGGACCTACGAGCAGTACTTC.